This TCR beta chain appears in the sequencing data of a study of long-term antiretroviral therapy in people with HIV. In regard to this clone: Antigen: not known.

Every participant gave one or more pre-ART and two or more post-ART PBMC samples. The run of the v3.0 immunoSEQ assay was at survey level. Using immunoSEQ multiplex PCR, the repertoire was profiled, and TCRdb retains in-frame clones only, with some absent. The sample contains around 21,000 clones, 81% of which appear only once. Trimming left V 6 bases short and J 9 bases short, with 24 bases between. Germline CDR1 and CDR2: MNHEY and SMNVEV (reference sequence). There are 16 residues in the CDR3. General study results and limits: Relative to transplant donor controls, diversity remained lower despite increasing after ART.

The clonotype originates from a man in his forties or fifties with HIV. Source: unsorted PBMCs, taken 0.1 years before starting antiretroviral therapy. V gene TRBV27 combines with J gene TRBJ2-1; D assignment may be TRBD1 or TRBD2 (5 bases each). For the CDR3, the DNA is TGTGCCAGCAGAACCGGGACCAGCCGTCTTCTGGGTGAGCAGTTCTTC. Translating it yields CASRTGTSRLLGEQFF.